This T cell receptor (beta chain) was identified in a study of T cells after yellow fever vaccination. The study, taken as a whole, reports: Any FACS-sorted repertoire could hold abundant clonotypes that contaminate it from the bulk population.

In TCRdb, the 5' RACE reads were re-called with MiXCR into one record per CDR3 protein. The table lists around 610,000 distinct CDR3 sequences, 13% of them singletons. This clonotype was picked up many times. Its antigen is not identified. This specimen was PBMCs, taken on the day of the yellow fever booster vaccination. This sequence originates from a man aged 30 to 45 who received the YFV17D yellow fever vaccine.

In DNA, the CDR3 is TGTGCCAGCAGCTTCCAGGGGTATCAGCCCCAGCATTTT. Translating gives CASSFQGYQPQHF. V gene TRBV7-2 combines with J gene TRBJ1-5, with D possibly matching TRBD1 (6 bases). Germline CDR1 and CDR2: SGHTA and FQGNSA. This CDR3 has 13 amino acids. Deletions cut 3 bases from V and 5 bases from J, with 8 bases between.